The sequence of this TCR beta chain was determined in a study of T cells in Graves' hyperthyroidism and ophthalmopathy. This clonotype appeared many times. Antigen unknown. TCR beta CDR3 regions were amplified from RNA. The HTBI primer set was used in a first-round RT-PCR of the TCR CDR3. TCRdb re-called the multiplex PCR reads with MiXCR, one entry per CDR3 protein. The data contain 350,000 to 400,000 distinct CDR3 sequences, about 18% of them seen just once; the ten biggest clones take up 3.5% to 4%. Study-wide results and limits: Most clonotypes expanded in thyroid above 0.001 were likewise present in blood.

Exclusion of a patient resulted from uncontrolled infection, other autoimmune disease, pregnancy or lactation. Diagnoses were established using clinical symptoms, serum thyroxine and TRAb, thyroid ultrasound and orbital computed tomography. The sample was blood. The sequence came from a woman aged 18-35 years with Graves' hyperthyroidism.

CDR3 region: CASSFLDRPYSNQPQHF. CDR3 bases: TGTGCCAGCAGCTTCCTCGACAGGCCTTATAGCAATCAGCCCCAGCATTTT. The chain couples TRBV11-2 to TRBJ1-5; tentative D call: TRBD1 (6 bases). This CDR3 is 17 amino acids long. From germline, CDR1 is SGHAT and CDR2 FQNNGV. Trimming took 3 bases from V and 0 from J, leaving 15 bases between them.